This TCR beta chain originates from a study of regulatory T cells in long-lasting Graves disease. Study-wide results and caveats: Sample size was small, which may have lowered accuracy.

As regards this clonotype: The antigen remains unidentified.

The time point is: newly diagnosed GD, antithyroid drugs for less than 3 months. Following extraction of RNA from PBMCs, that RNA was used to make the TCR library. The CDR3 contains 17 residues. V was cut by 2 bases and J by 4 bases, with 18 bases left in between. Germline V gene data show CDR1 as ENHRY and CDR2 as SYGVKD. CDR3 regions were amplified by Arm-PCR using iRepertoire HTBI primers to build TCR beta libraries. TCRdb used MiXCR to reprocess the multiplex PCR reads, holding one entry per CDR3 protein. The sample yields about 530,000 distinct CDR3 sequences, around 15% seen once. This sample also belongs to another study, concerning T cells in Graves' hyperthyroidism and ophthalmopathy. That work states: TCR CDR3 regions were first amplified by RT-PCR with HTBI primers.

The sequenced sample was peripheral blood mononuclear cells (PBMCs), obtained at new diagnosis, from a patient treated with antithyroid drugs. This receptor was obtained from a middle-aged woman with Graves disease. The chain joins TRBV10-3 to TRBJ1-5, with D perhaps matching TRBD1 (6 bases). CDR3 residues: CAISEGGGVSENQPQHF. The CDR3 DNA reads as TGTGCCATCAGTGAGGGAGGGGGAGTGTCGGAGAATCAGCCCCAGCATTTT.